This TCR beta chain stems from a study of T cell repertoires in cytomegalovirus infection. This clonotype was picked up a small number of times. What it binds is unknown. Whole-study results and caveats: In two of eight donors, the top clonotype was HLA-C-restricted CMV-specific.

TCRdb reanalysed the reads using MiXCR and keeps one entry per CDR3 protein. The sample records approximately 280,000 distinct CDR3 sequences, around 20% being singletons. V gave up 6 bases and J gave up 2 bases; unmatched junction bases: 5. Germline V gene sequence: CDR1 SQVTM, CDR2 ANQGSEA. The CDR3 sequence is 14 residues long. This sequence originates from a human donor in good health (CMV status not recorded). Some clones in this sample may be carry-over from other donors' samples. The rearrangement links TRBV29-1 to TRBJ2-7, with 12 bases that match TRBD2. The material sequenced was cultured PBMCs, taken from culture after CMV antigen stimulation. CDR3 sequence reads: CSVYGLAGTYEQYF. The CDR3 DNA is TGCAGCGTATACGGACTAGCGGGAACCTACGAGCAGTACTTC.